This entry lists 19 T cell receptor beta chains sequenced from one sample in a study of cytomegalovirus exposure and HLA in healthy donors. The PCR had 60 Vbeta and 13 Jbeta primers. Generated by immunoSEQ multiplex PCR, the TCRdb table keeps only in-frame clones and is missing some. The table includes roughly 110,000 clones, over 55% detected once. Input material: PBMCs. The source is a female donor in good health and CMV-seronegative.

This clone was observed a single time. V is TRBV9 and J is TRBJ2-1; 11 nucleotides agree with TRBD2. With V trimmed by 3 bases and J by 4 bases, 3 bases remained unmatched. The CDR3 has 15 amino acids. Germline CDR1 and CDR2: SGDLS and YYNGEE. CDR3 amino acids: CASSEGLAEYNEQFF. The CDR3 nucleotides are TGTGCCAGCAGCGAGGGACTAGCGGAGTACAATGAGCAGTTCTTC.

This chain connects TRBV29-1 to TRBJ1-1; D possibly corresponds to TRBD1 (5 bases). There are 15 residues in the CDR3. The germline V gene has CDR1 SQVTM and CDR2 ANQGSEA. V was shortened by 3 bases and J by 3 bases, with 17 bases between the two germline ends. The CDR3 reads CSVEIAGPRDTEAFF. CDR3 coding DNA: TGCAGCGTTGAGATCGCGGGGCCGAGGGACACTGAAGCTTTCTTT.

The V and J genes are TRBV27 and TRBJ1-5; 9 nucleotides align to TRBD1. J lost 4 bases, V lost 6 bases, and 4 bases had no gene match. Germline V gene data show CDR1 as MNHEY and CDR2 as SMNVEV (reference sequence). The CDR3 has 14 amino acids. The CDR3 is CASSAGTGNQPQHF. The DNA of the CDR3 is TGTGCCAGCAGCGCCGGGACAGGGAATCAGCCCCAGCATTTT.

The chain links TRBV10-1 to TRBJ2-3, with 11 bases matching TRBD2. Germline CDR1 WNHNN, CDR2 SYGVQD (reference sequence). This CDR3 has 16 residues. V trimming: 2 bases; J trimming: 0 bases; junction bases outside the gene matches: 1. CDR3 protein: CASSEGLAGSTDTQYF. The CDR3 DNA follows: TGCGCCAGCAGTGAGGGACTAGCGGGTAGCACAGATACGCAGTATTTT.

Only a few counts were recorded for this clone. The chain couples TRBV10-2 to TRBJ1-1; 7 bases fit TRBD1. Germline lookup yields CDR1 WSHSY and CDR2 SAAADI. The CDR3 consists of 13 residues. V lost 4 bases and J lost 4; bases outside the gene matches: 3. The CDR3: CASSGQGGTEAFF. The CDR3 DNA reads TGCGCCAGCAGTGGACAGGGCGGCACTGAAGCTTTCTTT.

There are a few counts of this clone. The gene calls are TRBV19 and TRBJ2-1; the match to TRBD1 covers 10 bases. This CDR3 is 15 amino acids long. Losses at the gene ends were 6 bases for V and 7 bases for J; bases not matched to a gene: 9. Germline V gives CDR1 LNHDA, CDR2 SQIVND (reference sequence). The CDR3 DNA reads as TGTGCCAGTAGAAAGGGACAGGGGCGAGGGAATGAGCAGTTCTTC. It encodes CASRKGQGRGNEQFF.

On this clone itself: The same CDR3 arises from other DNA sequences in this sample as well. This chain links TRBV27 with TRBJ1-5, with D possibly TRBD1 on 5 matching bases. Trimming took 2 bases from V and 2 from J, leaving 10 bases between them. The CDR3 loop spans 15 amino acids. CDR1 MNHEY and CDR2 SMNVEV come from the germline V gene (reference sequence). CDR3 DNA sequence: TGTGCCAGCAGTTTAGGGGTAGGGGGCAATCAGCCCCAGCATTTT. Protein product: CASSLGVGGNQPQHF.

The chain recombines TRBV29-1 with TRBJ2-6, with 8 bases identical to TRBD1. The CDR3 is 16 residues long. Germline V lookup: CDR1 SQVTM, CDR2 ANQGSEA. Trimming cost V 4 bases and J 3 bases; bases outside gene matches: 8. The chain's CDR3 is CSVGSGGGYGANVLTF. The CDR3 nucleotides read TGCAGCGTTGGGTCAGGGGGCGGCTATGGGGCCAACGTCCTGACTTTC. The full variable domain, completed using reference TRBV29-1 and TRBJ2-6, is SAVISQKPSRDICQRGTSLTIQCQVDSQVTMMFWYRQQPGQSLTLIATANQGSEATYESGFVIDKFPISRPNLTFSTLTVSNMSPEDSSIYLCSVGSGGGYGANVLTFGAGSRLTVL.

CDR3 DNA: TGTGCCAGCAGCCGGGACTCGCCTCGGGCTTCCGAGCAGTACTTC. It translates to CASSRDSPRASEQYF. The chain recombines TRBV7-2 with TRBJ2-7; D perhaps matches TRBD2 (6 bases). Germline-derived CDR1 and CDR2 are SGHTA and FQGNSA. Trimming left V 5 bases short and J 6 bases short, with 20 bases between. The CDR3 loop spans 15 amino acids.

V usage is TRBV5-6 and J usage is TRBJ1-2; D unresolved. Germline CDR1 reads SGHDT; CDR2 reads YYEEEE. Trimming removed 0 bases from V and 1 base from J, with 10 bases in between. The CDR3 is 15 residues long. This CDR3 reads CASSLEYAYNYGYTF. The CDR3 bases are TGTGCCAGCAGCTTGGAGTACGCCTATAACTATGGCTACACCTTC.

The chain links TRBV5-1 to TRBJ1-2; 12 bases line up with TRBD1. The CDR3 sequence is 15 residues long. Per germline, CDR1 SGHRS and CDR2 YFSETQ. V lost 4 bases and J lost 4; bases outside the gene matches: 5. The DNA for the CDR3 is TGCGCCAGCAGCGTCGGGACAGGGGGCGGCTATGGCTACACCTTC. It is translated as CASSVGTGGGYGYTF.

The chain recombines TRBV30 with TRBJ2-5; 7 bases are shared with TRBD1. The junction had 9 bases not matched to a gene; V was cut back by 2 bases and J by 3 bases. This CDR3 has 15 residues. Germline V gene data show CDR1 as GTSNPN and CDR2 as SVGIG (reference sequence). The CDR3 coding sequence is TGTGCCTGGAGTCCCAAAACAGGGGTTGAAGAGACCCAGTACTTC. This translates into CAWSPKTGVEETQYF.

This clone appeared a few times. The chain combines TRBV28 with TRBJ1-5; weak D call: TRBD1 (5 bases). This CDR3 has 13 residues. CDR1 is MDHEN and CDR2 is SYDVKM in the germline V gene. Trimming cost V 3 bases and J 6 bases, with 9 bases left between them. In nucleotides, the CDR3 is TGTGCCAGCAGTTTGGGGGGGACTCAGCCCCAGCATTTT. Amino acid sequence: CASSLGGTQPQHF.

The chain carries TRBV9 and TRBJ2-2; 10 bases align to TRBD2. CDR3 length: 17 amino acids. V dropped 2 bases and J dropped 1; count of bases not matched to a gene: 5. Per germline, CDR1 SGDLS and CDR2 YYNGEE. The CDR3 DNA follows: TGTGCCAGCAGCGTCAAAAGGACTAGCGGGAACACCGGGGAGCTGTTTTTT. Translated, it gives CASSVKRTSGNTGELFF.

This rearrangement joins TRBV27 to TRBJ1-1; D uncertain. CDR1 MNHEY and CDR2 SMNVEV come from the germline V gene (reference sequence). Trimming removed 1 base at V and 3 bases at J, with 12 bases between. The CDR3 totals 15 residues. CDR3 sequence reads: CASSLLEGGYTEAFF. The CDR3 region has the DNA TGTGCCAGCAGTTTATTGGAGGGAGGGTACACTGAAGCTTTCTTT.

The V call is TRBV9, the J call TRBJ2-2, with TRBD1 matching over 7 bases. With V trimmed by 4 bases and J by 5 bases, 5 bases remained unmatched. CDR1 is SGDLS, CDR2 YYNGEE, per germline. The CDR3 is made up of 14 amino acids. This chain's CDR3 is CASSFSTGTGELFF. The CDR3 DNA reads TGTGCCAGCAGCTTCTCGACAGGGACCGGGGAGCTGTTTTTT.

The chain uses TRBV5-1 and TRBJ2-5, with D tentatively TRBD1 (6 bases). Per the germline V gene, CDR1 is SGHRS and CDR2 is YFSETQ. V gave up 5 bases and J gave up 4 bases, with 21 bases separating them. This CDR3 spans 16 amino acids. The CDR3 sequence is CASSWQGHRGGETQYF. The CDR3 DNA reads TGCGCCAGCAGTTGGCAGGGGCACCGTGGGGGAGAGACCCAGTACTTC.

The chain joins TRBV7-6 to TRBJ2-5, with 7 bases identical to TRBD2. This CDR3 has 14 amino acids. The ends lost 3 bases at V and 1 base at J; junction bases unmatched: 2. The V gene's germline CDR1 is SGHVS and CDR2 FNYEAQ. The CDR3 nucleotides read TGTGCCAGCAGCTTGCGGGAGCGCCAAGAGACCCAGTACTTC. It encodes CASSLRERQETQYF.

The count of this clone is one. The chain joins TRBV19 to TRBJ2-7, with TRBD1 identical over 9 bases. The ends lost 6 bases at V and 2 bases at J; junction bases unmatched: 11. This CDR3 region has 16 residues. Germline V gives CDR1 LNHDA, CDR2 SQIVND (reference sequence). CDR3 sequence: CASRPGGTGRTYEQYF. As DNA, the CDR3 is TGTGCCAGTAGACCCGGGGGGACAGGGAGAACCTACGAGCAGTACTTC.